What follows are 23 T cell receptor beta chains derived from one specimen sequenced in a study of blood T cell repertoires in COVID-19. TCRdb keeps only in-frame clones here, not all; method: immunoSEQ multiplex PCR. The table includes 200,000 to 250,000 clones, more than 85% detected once. The sequenced material came from peripheral blood. These receptors came from a woman in her 50s with COVID-19, enrolled during active disease.

The V gene is TRBV10-3, the J gene TRBJ2-2, with TRBD1 matching 9 bases. CDR3 length: 16 residues. Trimming at V came to 3 bases and at J to 6 bases, leaving 8 bases not matched to a gene. Germline CDR1 is ENHRY and CDR2 is SYGVKD. The CDR3: CAISDGRDRVSGELFF. Written as DNA, the CDR3 is TGTGCCATCAGTGACGGTCGGGACAGGGTGTCCGGGGAGCTGTTTTTT.

The genes are TRBV24-1 and TRBJ2-2; TRBD2 is a possible D gene (6 bases). The CDR3 runs 20 residues. Looked up from germline, CDR1 is KGHDR and CDR2 is SFDVKD. Trimming took off 5 bases at V and 4 bases at J, with 28 bases between the two ends. In DNA form, the CDR3 reads TGTGCCACCAGTGCCCCCGAGTTGATAGGACGTTCCGGGGGCACCGGGGAGCTGTTTTTT. The encoded protein is CATSAPELIGRSGGTGELFF.

This chain joins TRBV19 and TRBJ1-1, with 8 nucleotides matching TRBD1. CDR3 length: 17 residues. J was trimmed by 2 bases and V by 3 bases; bases with no gene match: 11. Germline CDR1 and CDR2: LNHDA and SQIVND (reference sequence). CDR3 coding DNA: TGTGCCAGTAGTATCTTCAGGGGGCGAAAGAGAAACACTGAAGCTTTCTTT. Translation gives CASSIFRGRKRNTEAFF.

This clone was found once. This chain connects TRBV7-9 to TRBJ2-3; perhaps TRBD2 as D (5 bases). Germline CDR1 is SEHNR and CDR2 is FQNEAQ (reference sequence). The CDR3 contains 13 residues. V lost 1 base to trimming and J lost 10 bases, with 12 bases between them. The CDR3 DNA follows: TGTGCCAGCAGCTTAGTCTTACTAGAGCCGCAGTATTTT. Its translation is CASSLVLLEPQYF.

The chain joins TRBV11-2 to TRBJ2-3; maybe TRBD2 (5 bases). The CDR3 has 14 amino acids. V was shortened by 5 bases and J by 4 bases, with 13 bases between the two germline ends. From germline, CDR1 is SGHAT and CDR2 FQNNGV. Here the CDR3 DNA reads TGTGCCAGCAGCGTCGGAGGAGTTGCAGATACGCAGTATTTT. Protein product: CASSVGGVADTQYF.

The rearrangement joins TRBV9 to TRBJ1-4, with 7 bases aligning to TRBD1. There are 12 residues in the CDR3. Germline-derived CDR1 and CDR2 are SGDLS and YYNGEE. J lost 4 bases, V lost 7 bases, and 1 base had no gene match. The CDR3 spells CASGDSNEKLFF. The CDR3 DNA sequence: TGTGCCAGCGGGGACAGTAATGAAAAACTGTTTTTT.

For this clone: Other DNA sequences in this specimen translate into the identical CDR3. The chain uses TRBV10-3 and TRBJ1-2; 7 bases are shared with TRBD1. The CDR3 spans 13 residues. Per the germline V gene, CDR1 is ENHRY and CDR2 is SYGVKD. The trim removed 4 bases at V and 3 bases at J, leaving 2 bases unmatched. As DNA, the CDR3 is TGTGCCATCAGTGTTCAGGGGGACTATGGCTACACCTTC. It translates to CAISVQGDYGYTF.

This clone appeared once. This rearrangement joins TRBV6-6 to TRBJ2-2; no firm D call. Trimming shortened V by 6 bases and J by 1 base, and 6 bases separated the two germline ends. Germline V gene lookup returns CDR1 MNHNY and CDR2 SVGAGI (reference sequence). This CDR3 spans 13 amino acids. The CDR3 bases are TGTGCCAGCAGCCCACTGAACACCGGGGAGCTGTTTTTT. This codes for CASSPLNTGELFF.

This chain uses TRBV24-1 with TRBJ2-2; possibly TRBD1 for D (5 bases). Trimming left V 2 bases short and J 1 base short, with 7 bases between. This CDR3 is built from 15 residues. The germline V gene encodes CDR1 KGHDR and CDR2 SFDVKD. The CDR3 loop is CATSDWTKNTGELFF. The CDR3 DNA reads TGTGCCACCAGTGATTGGACAAAGAACACCGGGGAGCTGTTTTTT.

CDR3 residues: CASSFLGGEGETQYF. CDR3 bases: TGCGCCAGCAGCTTCTTAGGAGGGGAGGGAGAGACCCAGTACTTC. The chain recombines TRBV5-1 with TRBJ2-5; the match to TRBD2 covers 7 bases. Trimming at V came to 2 bases and at J to 4 bases, leaving 8 bases not matched to a gene. This CDR3 has 15 residues. Germline assignment: CDR1 SGHRS and CDR2 YFSETQ.

The J gene is TRBJ1-2, the V gene TRBV5-4; TRBD1 is a possible D gene (5 bases). Germline loops: CDR1 SGHNT, CDR2 YYREEE (reference sequence). Trimming cost V 4 bases and J 1 base, with 8 bases left between them. CDR3 length: 13 residues. CDR3 DNA: TGTGCCAGCAGCCAGACAGTTAACTATGGCTACACCTTC. Amino acids: CASSQTVNYGYTF.

This chain links TRBV2 with TRBJ1-6, with D possibly matching TRBD1 (5 bases). This CDR3 is 15 amino acids long. The V and J ends lost 1 base and 8 bases respectively, with 12 bases between them. CDR1 is SNHLY and CDR2 is FYNNEI in the germline V gene. The CDR3 sequence is CASSEEGFTYSPLHF. The CDR3 coding sequence is TGTGCCAGCAGTGAAGAGGGGTTCACTTATTCACCCCTCCACTTT.

The chain employs TRBV6-5 and TRBJ1-6; weak D call: TRBD1 (6 bases). The CDR3 covers 15 residues. Trimming pared 2 bases from V and 8 bases from J, leaving 13 bases between. Germline CDR1 is MNHEY and CDR2 is SVGAGI. CDR3 sequence: CASSYQGQSDSPLHF. The CDR3 DNA sequence: TGTGCCAGCAGTTACCAGGGGCAGTCGGATTCACCCCTCCACTTT.

V usage is TRBV30 and J usage is TRBJ1-5; D remains ambiguous. Germline V CDR1 and CDR2: GTSNPN, SVGIG (reference sequence). Trimming pared 3 bases from V and 9 bases from J, leaving 15 bases between. This CDR3 is 13 amino acids long. Here the CDR3 DNA reads TGTGCCTGGAGCCGAGATGGGCTCTCGCCCCAGCATTTT. Amino acids: CAWSRDGLSPQHF.

CDR3 amino acids: CASGPGDFGNTIYF. The CDR3 DNA follows: TGTGCTAGTGGTCCAGGGGATTTTGGAAACACCATATATTTT. The J gene is TRBJ1-3, the V gene TRBV12-5; D perhaps matches TRBD1 (6 bases). Trimming shortened V by 5 bases and J by 3 bases, and 11 bases separated the two germline ends. Germline-derived CDR1 and CDR2 are LGHNT and FRNRAP. The CDR3 is made up of 14 amino acids.

V is TRBV6-5 and J is TRBJ2-7, with 7 positions matching TRBD1. The CDR3 spans 15 residues. V lost 4 bases to trimming and J lost 3 bases; unmatched junction nucleotides: 9. Germline-derived CDR1 and CDR2 are MNHEY and SVGAGI. The CDR3 DNA reads TGTGCCAGCAGTTTCGACAGGGATGGTTACTACGAGCAGTACTTC. This gives the protein CASSFDRDGYYEQYF.

The chain has TRBV5-1 and TRBJ1-5, with D tentatively TRBD1 (5 bases). The CDR3 has 15 residues. V was clipped by 0 bases and J by 6 bases, with 13 bases between them. The V gene's germline CDR1 is SGHRS and CDR2 YFSETQ. The CDR3, as DNA: TGCGCCAGCAGCTTGGGATCAGGGATCCTTCAGCCCCAGCATTTT. Protein: CASSLGSGILQPQHF.

This rearrangement joins TRBV19 to TRBJ1-2, with 7 nucleotides matching TRBD1. The CDR3 contains 17 residues. Trimming cost V 3 bases and J 7 bases; bases outside gene matches: 17. The germline V gene encodes CDR1 LNHDA and CDR2 SQIVND (reference sequence). CDR3 amino acids: CASSILDRALNSGGYTF. CDR3 DNA sequence: TGTGCCAGTAGTATCCTTGACAGGGCCCTCAACTCTGGTGGCTACACCTTC.

The rearrangement joins TRBV27 to TRBJ1-5; D ambiguous. Trimming cost V 4 bases and J 2 bases, with 18 bases left between them. The V gene's germline CDR1 is MNHEY and CDR2 SMNVEV (reference sequence). The CDR3 has 17 amino acids. The CDR3 DNA reads TGTGCCAGCAGTTCTAGTCGGGGATCATTGGGCAATCAGCCCCAGCATTTT. Amino acids: CASSSSRGSLGNQPQHF.

This clone was seen only a few times. The chain carries TRBV6-2 or TRBV6-3 and TRBJ1-5, with D unresolved. The germline V and J ends were trimmed by 4 bases and 4 bases, with 14 bases remaining between them. Per germline, CDR1 MNHEY and CDR2 SVGEGT. This CDR3 is built from 15 residues. The CDR3 loop reads CASSSSLIINQPQHF. CDR3 nucleotides: TGTGCCAGCAGTTCCTCGTTAATTATTAATCAGCCCCAGCATTTT.

The rearrangement uses TRBV6-2 or TRBV6-3 and TRBJ1-2, with 8 bases lining up with TRBD1. CDR3 length: 15 residues. From germline, CDR1 is MNHEY and CDR2 SVGEGT. Unmatched junction bases numbered 8, after V lost 5 bases and J lost 3 bases. CDR3 in DNA: TGTGCCAGCAGTACCCGACAGGGGAGAGACTATGGCTACACCTTC. Its translation is CASSTRQGRDYGYTF.

V usage is TRBV28 and J usage is TRBJ1-2, with TRBD1 identical over 8 bases. This CDR3 has 15 amino acids. Germline lookup yields CDR1 MDHEN and CDR2 SYDVKM. Losses at the gene ends were 0 bases for V and 2 bases for J; bases not matched to a gene: 2. The CDR3 DNA follows: TGTGCCAGCAGTTTATGGGGGGACAGGAACTATGGCTACACCTTC. Amino acid sequence: CASSLWGDRNYGYTF.

The J gene is TRBJ2-7, the V gene TRBV20-1; tentative D call: TRBD1 (5 bases). The CDR3 consists of 13 residues. The V end lost 3 bases, the J end lost 7 bases, and 16 bases lay between the germline ends. Germline V gives CDR1 DFQATT, CDR2 SNEGSKA (reference sequence). The CDR3 reads CSASTDKVGEQYV. In DNA, the CDR3 is TGCAGTGCTAGTACGGACAAGGTTGGGGAGCAGTACGTC.